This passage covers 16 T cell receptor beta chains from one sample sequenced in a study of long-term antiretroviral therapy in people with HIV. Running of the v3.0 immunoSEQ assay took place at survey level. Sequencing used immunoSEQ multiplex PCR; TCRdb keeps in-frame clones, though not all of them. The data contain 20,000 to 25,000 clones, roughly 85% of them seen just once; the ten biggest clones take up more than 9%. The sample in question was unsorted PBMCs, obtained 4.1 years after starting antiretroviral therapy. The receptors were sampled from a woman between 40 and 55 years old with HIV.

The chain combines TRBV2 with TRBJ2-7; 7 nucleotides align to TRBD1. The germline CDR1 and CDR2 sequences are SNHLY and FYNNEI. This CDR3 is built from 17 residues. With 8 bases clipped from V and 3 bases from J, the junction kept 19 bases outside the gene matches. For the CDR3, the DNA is TGTGCCAGCGAAGCAGAACCGGGACAGCGATTTCTCTACGAGCAGTACTTC. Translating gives CASEAEPGQRFLYEQYF. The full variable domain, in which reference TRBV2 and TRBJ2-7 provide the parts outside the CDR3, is EPEVTQTPSHQVTQMGQEVILRCVPISNHLYFYWYRQILGQKVEFLVSFYNNEISEKSEIFDDQFSVERPDGSNFTLKIRSTKLEDSAMYFCASEAEPGQRFLYEQYFGPGTRLTVT.

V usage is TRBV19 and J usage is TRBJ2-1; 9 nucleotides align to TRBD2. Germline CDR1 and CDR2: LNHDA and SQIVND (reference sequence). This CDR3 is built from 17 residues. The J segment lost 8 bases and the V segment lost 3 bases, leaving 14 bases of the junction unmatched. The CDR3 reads CASSIWTGTSILDEQFF. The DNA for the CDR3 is TGTGCCAGTAGTATCTGGACCGGGACTAGCATTTTGGATGAGCAGTTCTTC.

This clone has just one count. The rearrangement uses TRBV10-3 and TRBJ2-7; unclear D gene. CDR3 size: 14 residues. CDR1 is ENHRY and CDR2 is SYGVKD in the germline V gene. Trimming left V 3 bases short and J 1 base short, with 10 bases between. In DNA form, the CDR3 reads TGTGCCATCAGTGATCTCCGAGGATCCTACGAGCAGTACTTC. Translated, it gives CAISDLRGSYEQYF.

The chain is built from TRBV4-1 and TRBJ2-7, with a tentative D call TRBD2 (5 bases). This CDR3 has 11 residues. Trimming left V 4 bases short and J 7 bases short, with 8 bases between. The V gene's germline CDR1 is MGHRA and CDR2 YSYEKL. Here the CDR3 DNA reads TGCGCCAGCAGCCTATCGGGGGAGCAGTACTTC. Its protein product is CASSLSGEQYF.

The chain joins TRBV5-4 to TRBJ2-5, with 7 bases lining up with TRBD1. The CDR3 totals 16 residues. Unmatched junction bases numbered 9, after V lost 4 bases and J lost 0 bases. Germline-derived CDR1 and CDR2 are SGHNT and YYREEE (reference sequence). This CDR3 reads CASSVGTGDYQETQYF. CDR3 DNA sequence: TGTGCCAGCAGCGTTGGAACAGGGGATTACCAAGAGACCCAGTACTTC.

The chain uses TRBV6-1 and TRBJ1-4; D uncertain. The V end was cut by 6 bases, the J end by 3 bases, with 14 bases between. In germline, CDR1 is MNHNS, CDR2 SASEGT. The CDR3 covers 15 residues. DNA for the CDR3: TGTGCCAGCAGAGGCGGCATACACTCTAATGAAAAACTGTTTTTT. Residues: CASRGGIHSNEKLFF.

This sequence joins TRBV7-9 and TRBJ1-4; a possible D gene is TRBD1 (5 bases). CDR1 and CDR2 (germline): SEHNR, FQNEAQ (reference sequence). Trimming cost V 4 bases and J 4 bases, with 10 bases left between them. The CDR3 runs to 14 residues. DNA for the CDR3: TGTGCCAGCAGCTCAAGTAGGGGTAATGAAAAACTGTTTTTT. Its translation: CASSSSRGNEKLFF. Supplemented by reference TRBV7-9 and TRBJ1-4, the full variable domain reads DTGVSQNPRHKITKRGQNVTFRCDPISEHNRLYWYRQTLGQGPEFLTYFQNEAQLEKSRLLSDRFSAERPKGSFSTLEIQRTEQGDSAMYLCASSSSRGNEKLFFGSGTQLSVL.

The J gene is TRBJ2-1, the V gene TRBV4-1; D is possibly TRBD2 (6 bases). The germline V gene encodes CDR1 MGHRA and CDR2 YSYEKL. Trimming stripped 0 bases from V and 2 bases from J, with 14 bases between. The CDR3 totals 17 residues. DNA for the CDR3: TGCGCCAGCAGCCAAGATCTGCGGGGCAGAACCTACAATGAGCAGTTCTTC. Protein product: CASSQDLRGRTYNEQFF.

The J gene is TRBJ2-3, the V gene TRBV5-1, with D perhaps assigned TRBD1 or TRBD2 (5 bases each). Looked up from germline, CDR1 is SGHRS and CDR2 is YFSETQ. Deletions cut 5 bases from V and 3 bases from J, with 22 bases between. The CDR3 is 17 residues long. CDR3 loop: CASSFLPRDPRTDTQYF. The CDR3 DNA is TGCGCCAGCAGTTTTCTCCCCCGGGACCCGAGGACAGATACGCAGTATTTT.

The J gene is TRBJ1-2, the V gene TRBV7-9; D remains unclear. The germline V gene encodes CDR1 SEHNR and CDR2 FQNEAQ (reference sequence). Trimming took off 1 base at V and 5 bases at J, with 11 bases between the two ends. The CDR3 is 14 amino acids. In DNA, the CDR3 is TGTGCCAGCAGCTTAGTCCCGGGCTATTATGGCTACACCTTC. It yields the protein CASSLVPGYYGYTF. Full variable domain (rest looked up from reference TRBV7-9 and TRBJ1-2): DTGVSQNPRHKITKRGQNVTFRCDPISEHNRLYWYRQTLGQGPEFLTYFQNEAQLEKSRLLSDRFSAERPKGSFSTLEIQRTEQGDSAMYLCASSLVPGYYGYTFGSGTRLTVV.

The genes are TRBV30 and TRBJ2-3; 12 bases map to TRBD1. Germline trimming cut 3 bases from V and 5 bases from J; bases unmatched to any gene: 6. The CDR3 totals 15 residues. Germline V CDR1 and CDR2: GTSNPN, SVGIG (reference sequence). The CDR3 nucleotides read TGTGCCTGGAGCGGGACAGGGGGCTTTGGAGATACGCAGTATTTT. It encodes CAWSGTGGFGDTQYF. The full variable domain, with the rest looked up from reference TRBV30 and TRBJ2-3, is SQTIHQWPATLVQPVGSPLSLECTVEGTSNPNLYWYRQAAGRGLQLLFYSVGIGQISSEVPQNLSASRPQDRQFILSSKKLLLSDSGFYLCAWSGTGGFGDTQYFGPGTRLTVL.

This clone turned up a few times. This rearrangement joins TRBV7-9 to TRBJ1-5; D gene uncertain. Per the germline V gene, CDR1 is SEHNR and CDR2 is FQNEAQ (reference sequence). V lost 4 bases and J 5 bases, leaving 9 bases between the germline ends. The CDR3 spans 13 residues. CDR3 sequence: CASSSEADQPQHF. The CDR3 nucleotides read TGTGCCAGCAGCTCTGAGGCAGATCAGCCCCAGCATTTT.

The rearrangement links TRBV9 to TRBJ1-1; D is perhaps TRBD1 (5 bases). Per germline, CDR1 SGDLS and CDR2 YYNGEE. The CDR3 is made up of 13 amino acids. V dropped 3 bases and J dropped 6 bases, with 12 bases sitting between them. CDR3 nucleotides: TGTGCCAGCAGCGGTACTGCGGGGGCTGAAGCTTTCTTT. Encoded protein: CASSGTAGAEAFF.

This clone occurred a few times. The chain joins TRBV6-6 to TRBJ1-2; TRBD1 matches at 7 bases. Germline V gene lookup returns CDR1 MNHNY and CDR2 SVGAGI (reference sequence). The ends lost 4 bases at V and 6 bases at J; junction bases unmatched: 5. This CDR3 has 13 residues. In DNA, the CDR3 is TGTGCCAGCAGTTCTGGACAGGTCCATGGCTACACCTTC. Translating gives CASSSGQVHGYTF.

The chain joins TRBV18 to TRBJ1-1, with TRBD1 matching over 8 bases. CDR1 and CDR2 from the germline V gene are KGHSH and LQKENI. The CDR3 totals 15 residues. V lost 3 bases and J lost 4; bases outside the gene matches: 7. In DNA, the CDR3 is TGTGCCAGCTCACCTTGGACAGGGATGAGCACTGAAGCTTTCTTT. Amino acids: CASSPWTGMSTEAFF.

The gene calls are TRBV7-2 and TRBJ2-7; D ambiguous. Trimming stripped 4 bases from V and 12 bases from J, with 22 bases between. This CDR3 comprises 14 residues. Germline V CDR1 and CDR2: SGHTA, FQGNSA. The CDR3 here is CASSSLGVPASRYF. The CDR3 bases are TGTGCCAGCAGCTCTCTTGGGGTTCCAGCGAGCAGGTACTTC.